This T cell receptor (beta chain) was identified in a study of T cells after yellow fever vaccination. Study-level results: The presence of abundant clonotypes contaminating from the bulk population was possible in FACS-sorted repertoires. Peaking on day 5 versus 15, the secondary response was faster but weaker.

For TCR, cDNA came from 5'RACE template switching, which added a universal primer site and UMIs. TCRdb re-derived calls from the 5' RACE reads in MiXCR, one entry per CDR3 protein. The table lists around 140,000 distinct CDR3 sequences, around 7.7% of them singletons, with approximately 0.67% in the top ten. Trimming removed 5 bases at V and 3 bases at J, with 17 bases between. This CDR3 contains 16 residues. The germline V gene has CDR1 MDHEN and CDR2 SYDVKM. This clonotype was observed many times. Its target is not known. The origin of this receptor is a man between 25 and 39 years old who received the YFV17D yellow fever vaccine. This chain links TRBV28 with TRBJ2-4, with D tentatively TRBD1 or TRBD2 (5 bases each). Sample: CD4+ T cells sorted from PBMCs, taken 5 days after the yellow fever booster vaccination. The CDR3 nucleotides are TGTGCCAGCAGTGGGGGAATTTTAGCCGGCAAAAACATTCAGTACTTC. As protein: CASSGGILAGKNIQYF.